This T cell receptor beta chain was obtained from a study of T cells in localized non-small cell lung cancer (TCRdb year 2020). Concerning the study at large: The study analyzed T cell repertoires of about 230 early-stage NSCLC patients, comparing tumors and uninvolved tumor-adjacent lungs. NSCLC patients had a mean age of approximately 66 years, and about 140 were male and about 110 female. The cohort was made up of 200 to 250 treatment-naive NSCLC patients whose localized lung tumors had been resected.

This clone showed up just once. This receptor's antigen is unknown. At one end, the junction sequence differs from germline, possibly due to a read error. What the research found in general, with its limitations: Higher blood T cell density associated with longer overall survival, while higher adjacent-lung clonality associated with shorter survival. Because multi-region sequencing of the tumors was not done, intratumor heterogeneity could not be ruled out. Uninvolved tumor-adjacent lung showed the highest T cell clonality, higher than tumor, which suggests more focused antigenic responses in the uninvolved tumor-adjacent lung. Of the top 100 tumor clones, a median of 57 were detected in paired uninvolved adjacent lung; under 35 were also among that lung's top 100. Because the study design was exploratory, TCR variables were selected using unadjusted p-values without false-discovery rate correction.

TCR beta CDR3 regions were sequenced from DNA using the immunoSEQ Assay. In the paper's pipeline: T cell density was computed as TCR beta template counts normalized to usable DNA estimated by amplifying housekeeping genes. Using the preseqR package, richness was estimated by extrapolating to 120,000 templates for tissue samples and 400,000 templates for PBMC samples. Clonality was taken to be one minus Pielou's evenness. Tissue-enriched TCRs were identified by differential abundance testing using productive amino-acid clonotypes, minimum total count 5 and alpha 0.1. The Jaccard Index and the Morisita Overlap Index were used to quantify repertoire overlap between compartments. GLIPH grouped TCR beta CDR3s together with public tetramer-defined viral CDR3s, and a viral motif had to include at least three viral sequences and also show V-gene enrichment. Not all clones reach the TCRdb copy of this immuneACCESS table, which keeps in-frame sequences only. Checked studies attribute under half of the gap to unresolved V genes and leave the rest unexplained. The V and J calls and clone size were taken over from that table, and D and trimming were inferred from the DNA. The sample records under 95,000 clones, 75% to 85% of which are singletons. The top ten clonotypes cover 8% to 10% of the sample.

At diagnosis, tumor, uninvolved tumor-adjacent lung and peripheral blood were collected and then preserved as a mix of FFPE and fresh-frozen material. For TCR repertoire profiling, blood samples were analyzed in the form of peripheral blood mononuclear cells. Based on the germline V gene, the CDR1 and CDR2 sequences are MNHEY and SVGAGI. From its cysteine to its phenylalanine, the CDR3 spans 15 amino acids. The only DNA kept is the CDR3, 45 bases in frame from the first base. This receptor was identified in a female donor over 55 with stage I lung adenocarcinoma. The chain is made from TRBV6-5 and TRBJ2-5, with 8 bases aligning to TRBD2. The starting material was peripheral blood, obtained before any cancer treatment. The base sequence is TGTGCCAGCAGTTACTCGAGCGGGGGCCAACAGACCCAGTACTTC. Its product reads: CASSYSSGGQQTQYF.